The 20 T cell receptor beta chains below all came from one sample that was sequenced in a study of blood T cells in healthy people across ages. PCR was performed a second time for about 6 to 12 cycles using a sample-barcoded 5' primer and a J-beta primer mix. One entry per CDR3 protein, called by TCRdb with MiXCR from the 5' RACE reads. The sample records over a million distinct CDR3 sequences, approximately 43% being singletons. Specimen: blood. Source of these receptors: a woman aged 18-29 years in good health.

This sequence joins TRBV7-2 and TRBJ2-1, with 9 nucleotides matching TRBD2. J lost 7 bases, V lost 2 bases, and 6 bases had no gene match. Germline V gene data show CDR1 as SGHTA and CDR2 as FQGNSA. The CDR3 contains 15 residues. The DNA for the CDR3 is TGTGCCAGCAGCTTAATGGGACTAGCTCCAAATGAGCAGTTCTTC. Residues: CASSLMGLAPNEQFF.

This rearrangement joins TRBV7-9 to TRBJ1-2; D gene unclear. Germline V CDR1 and CDR2: SEHNR, FQNEAQ (reference sequence). Trimming shortened V by 8 bases and J by 1 base, and 11 bases separated the two germline ends. This CDR3 has 13 residues. The CDR3 loop is CASGSAVNYGYTF. As DNA, the CDR3 is TGTGCCAGCGGATCCGCCGTTAACTATGGCTACACCTTC.

In this sample, this clonotype turned up a few times. This chain links TRBV29-1 with TRBJ2-1; TRBD2 matches 8 bases. The J call could be wrong; TRBJ2-7 is a better fit for the DNA end. Germline V gives CDR1 SQVTM, CDR2 ANQGSEA. The CDR3 totals 13 residues. The CDR3 region is CSHQRGSYNEQYF. DNA for the CDR3: TGCAGTCATCAGCGGGGGTCGTACAATGAGCAGTACTTC.

This chain joins TRBV6-5 and TRBJ2-5; perhaps TRBD2 as D (6 bases). Trimming pared 1 base from V and 11 bases from J, leaving 23 bases between. The CDR3 extends over 16 amino acids. The germline gives CDR1 MNHEY, CDR2 SVGAGI. For the CDR3, the DNA is TGTGCCAGCAGTTACTTCACCGGGACTTCATTCAATGAGCAGTACTTC. Translating gives CASSYFTGTSFNEQYF.

The table lists this clonotype with a few counts. V usage is TRBV20-1 and J usage is TRBJ2-3, with D hard to call. Germline assignment: CDR1 DFQATT and CDR2 SNEGSKA (reference sequence). The length of the CDR3 is 13 residues. V was shortened by 2 bases and J by 3 bases, with 9 bases between the two germline ends. This chain's CDR3 is CSARTGVTDTQYF. The CDR3 DNA sequence: TGCAGTGCTAGAACTGGAGTAACAGATACGCAGTATTTT.

This clonotype occurred many times. Since a much larger clone is just one base distant, this may be a read error. This rearrangement joins TRBV9 to TRBJ1-1; weak D call: TRBD1 (5 bases). Germline CDR1 is SGDLS and CDR2 is YYNGEE. V dropped 0 bases and J dropped 3 bases, with 6 bases sitting between them. CDR3 size: 13 residues. CDR3 loop: CASSVGGDTEAFF. The DNA of the CDR3 is TGTGCCAGCAGCGTAGGGGGGGACACTGAAGCTTTCTTT.

The chain uses TRBV20-1 and TRBJ1-5, with 12 positions matching TRBD1. Per germline, CDR1 DFQATT and CDR2 SNEGSKA (reference sequence). After removal of 3 bases from V and 3 bases from J, the junction contained 6 bases not matched to a gene. The CDR3 runs to 16 residues. The CDR3 nucleotides read TGCAGTGCTAGCGGGACAGGGGGCTCGGTCAATCAGCCCCAGCATTTT. Its translation: CSASGTGGSVNQPQHF.

The V and J genes are TRBV20-1 and TRBJ2-4; maybe TRBD2 (7 bases). V was trimmed by 3 bases and J by 13 bases, leaving 22 bases between them. CDR3 length: 14 residues. Germline V lookup: CDR1 DFQATT, CDR2 SNEGSKA (reference sequence). CDR3 in amino acids: CSARAAGASGEQYF. DNA for the CDR3: TGCAGTGCTAGGGCGGCGGGAGCCTCAGGGGAGCAGTACTTC.

The chain employs TRBV12-3 or TRBV12-4 and TRBJ2-1; 9 bases fit TRBD1. This CDR3 is 14 amino acids long. V lost 7 bases and J lost 6; bases outside the gene matches: 7. DNA for the CDR3: TGTGCCAGCATCGATGGGACAGGGATCAATGAGCAGTTCTTC. Translating it yields CASIDGTGINEQFF.

In its sample, this clonotype was seen once. The V call is TRBV6-1, the J call TRBJ1-4, with D unclear. The length of the CDR3 is 15 residues. Trimming stripped 4 bases from V and 2 bases from J, with 11 bases between. The germline V gene has CDR1 MNHNS and CDR2 SASEGT. The CDR3 here is CASSGNSGTNEKLFF. In nucleotides, the CDR3 is TGTGCCAGCAGTGGAAATTCGGGGACTAATGAAAAACTGTTTTTT.

This rearrangement joins TRBV15 to TRBJ1-4, with unresolved D. V was cut by 0 bases and J by 8 bases, with 7 bases left in between. Germline V gene sequence: CDR1 LNHNV, CDR2 YYDKDF (reference sequence). The CDR3 covers 13 residues. The CDR3 nucleotides are TGTGCCACCAGCAGAGATAAAGGGGAAAAACTGTTTTTT. Encoded protein: CATSRDKGEKLFF. Based on the CDR3 plus reference TRBV15 and TRBJ1-4, the full variable domain is DAMVIQNPRYQVTQFGKPVTLSCSQTLNHNVMYWYQQKSSQAPKLLFHYYDKDFNNEADTPDNFQSRRPNTSFCFLDIRSPGLGDTAMYLCATSRDKGEKLFFGSGTQLSVL.

V and J are TRBV20-1 and TRBJ2-4; 7 bases match TRBD1. The DNA end lines up better with TRBJ2-7; the J call may be wrong. Germline V gene lookup returns CDR1 DFQATT and CDR2 SNEGSKA (reference sequence). The CDR3 covers 16 residues. In nucleotides, the CDR3 is TGCAGTGCTAGAGATAAGACAGGGCCCGGGGTTGGCGAGCAGTACTTC. Encoded protein: CSARDKTGPGVGEQYF.

This clonotype came up a few times. The J gene is TRBJ2-7, the V gene TRBV6-6; D is ambiguous. The V gene lost 2 bases and the J gene lost 1 base, with 9 bases spanning the gap. Germline V gene data show CDR1 as MNHNY and CDR2 as SVGAGI (reference sequence). The CDR3 sequence is 14 residues long. CDR3 loop: CASSYTPESYEQYF. The CDR3 DNA follows: TGTGCCAGCAGTTACACCCCGGAATCCTACGAGCAGTACTTC.

This clonotype showed up just a few times. The gene calls are TRBV7-6 and TRBJ2-1, with D hard to call. Germline CDR1 is SGHVS and CDR2 is FNYEAQ. The CDR3 extends over 13 amino acids. Deletions cut 0 bases from V and 6 bases from J, with 6 bases between. The CDR3 sequence is CASSLASSNEQFF. Written as DNA, the CDR3 is TGTGCCAGCAGCTTAGCTAGTAGCAATGAGCAGTTCTTC. Using reference TRBV7-6 and TRBJ2-1 for the parts outside the CDR3, the full variable domain is GAGVSQSPRYKVTKRGQDVALRCDPISGHVSLYWYRQALGQGPEFLTYFNYEAQQDKSGLPNDRFSAERPEGSISTLTIQRTEQRDSAMYRCASSLASSNEQFFGPGTRLTVL.

The chain recombines TRBV7-9 with TRBJ1-5, with 7 bases lining up with TRBD1. Germline CDR1 reads SEHNR; CDR2 reads FQNEAQ (reference sequence). CDR3 size: 15 residues. Trimming at V came to 5 bases and at J to 3 bases, leaving 7 bases not matched to a gene. The CDR3 is CASSPSGQLNQPQHF. DNA for the CDR3: TGTGCCAGCAGCCCCTCGGGACAGCTCAATCAGCCCCAGCATTTT.

This clonotype showed up many times. The rearrangement uses TRBV4-1 and TRBJ1-5; D remains unclear. This CDR3 has 14 residues. Germline CDR1 MGHRA, CDR2 YSYEKL. Trimming cost V 1 base and J 1 base, with 5 bases left between them. The DNA of the CDR3 is TGCGCCAGCAGCCAAGCGGGCAGCAATCAGCCCCAGCATTTT. It encodes CASSQAGSNQPQHF.

This chain joins TRBV20-1 and TRBJ1-1; 7 nucleotides match TRBD1. V gave up 1 base and J gave up 0 bases; unmatched junction bases: 2. The CDR3 contains 14 residues. CDR1 is DFQATT and CDR2 is SNEGSKA in the germline V gene (reference sequence). This chain's CDR3 is CSARGDRLNTEAFF. CDR3 nucleotide sequence: TGCAGTGCTAGAGGGGACAGACTGAACACTGAAGCTTTCTTT.

This clonotype was observed a handful of times. V gene TRBV5-1 combines with J gene TRBJ2-1, with D perhaps TRBD1 (5 bases). The germline CDR1 and CDR2 sequences are SGHRS and YFSETQ. V lost 0 bases, J lost 9 bases, and 7 bases lay in between. The CDR3 has 12 residues. DNA of the CDR3: TGCGCCAGCAGCTTGGAAGGGGTTGAGCAGTTCTTC. It is translated as CASSLEGVEQFF. Complete variable domain (other parts from reference TRBV5-1 and TRBJ2-1): KAGVTQTPRYLIKTRGQQVTLSCSPISGHRSVSWYQQTPGQGLQFLFEYFSETQRNKGNFPGRFSGRQFSNSRSEMNVSTLELGDSALYLCASSLEGVEQFFGPGTRLTVL.

The chain has TRBV20-1 and TRBJ2-1; D remains unclear. The CDR3 consists of 14 residues. Germline lookup yields CDR1 DFQATT and CDR2 SNEGSKA (reference sequence). The ends were cut back, 3 bases at V and 2 bases at J, with 11 bases in the middle. DNA for the CDR3: TGCAGTGCTAGGCGTGACTTGACCTACAATGAGCAGTTCTTC. It translates to CSARRDLTYNEQFF.

The rearrangement links TRBV9 to TRBJ2-1, with TRBD2 matching 10 bases. V trimming: 6 bases; J trimming: 7 bases; junction bases outside the gene matches: 7. CDR1 is SGDLS, CDR2 YYNGEE, per germline. The CDR3 sequence is 14 residues long. CDR3 protein: CASIRAGGWNEQFF. CDR3 in DNA: TGTGCCAGCATCCGAGCGGGGGGGTGGAATGAGCAGTTCTTC.